The 24 T cell receptor beta chains given below trace back to one sample, sequenced in a study of T cells in women clearing cervical HPV infection. Only in-frame clones appear in the TCRdb table, and some are missing; sequencing was by immunoSEQ multiplex PCR. The specimen's table records around 12,000 clones. The sequenced sample was blood buffy coat. All receptors derive from a woman between 18 and 75 years old with a cervical HPV16 infection that either progressed to CIN3+ or cleared (not recorded which).

Details on this clone: Sequencing ends 3 residues short of the CDR3 end; the germline J gene provides the rest. V usage is TRBV20-1 and J usage is TRBJ1-2, with a tentative D call TRBD1 (6 bases). Germline values: CDR1 DFQATT, CDR2 SNEGSKA (reference sequence). Trimming stripped 0 bases from V and 2 bases from J, with 22 bases between. The CDR3 totals 18 residues. The sequenced CDR3 bases are TGCAGTGCTAGAGATCCTCCAAAACCAGGGGTAGCCAACTATGGC. This translates into CSARDPPKPGVANYG. The full CDR3 reads CSARDPPKPGVANYGYTF.

About this clone itself: With the read ending 3 residues before the CDR3 end, the germline J gene is used to fill in that end. The chain links TRBV10-3 to TRBJ2-2, with 9 bases matching TRBD1. This CDR3 is 13 amino acids long. Losses at the gene ends were 8 bases for V and 4 bases for J; bases not matched to a gene: 2. Germline V gives CDR1 ENHRY, CDR2 SYGVKD. CDR3 sequence reads: CAIRTGVTGELFF. CDR3 DNA (partial): TGTGCCATCCGGACAGGGGTCACCGGGGAG.

Details on this clone: The read gets to within 3 residues of the CDR3 end, and the germline J gene fills in the rest. The rearrangement joins TRBV6-1 to TRBJ2-1, with a weak D call TRBD2 (5 bases). This CDR3 is 16 amino acids long. V was trimmed by 1 base and J by 8 bases, leaving 18 bases between them. Germline V gene data show CDR1 as MNHNS and CDR2 as SASEGT. CDR3 bases read: TGTGCCAGCAGTGAAGTGGAGGCGGAGCAAATTCATGAG. Translated: CASSEVEAEQIHE. The complete CDR3 sequence is CASSEVEAEQIHEQFF.

Of note for this clone: The CDR3 goes on 3 residues after the read ends, and that part is filled in from the germline J gene. V is TRBV18 and J is TRBJ1-2; 7 nucleotides line up with TRBD1. This CDR3 comprises 14 residues. The trim removed 0 bases at V and 6 bases at J, leaving 4 bases unmatched. Per germline, CDR1 KGHSH and CDR2 LQKENI. CDR3 amino acids: CASSPPTGMNGYTF. The sequenced part of the CDR3 DNA is TGTGCCAGCTCACCACCGACAGGGATGAATGGC.

Regarding this clone: The read falls 3 residues short of the CDR3 end, and the missing part is taken from the germline J gene. This chain uses TRBV11-3 with TRBJ2-7; perhaps TRBD1 as D (5 bases). The CDR3 totals 13 residues. Per the germline V gene, CDR1 is SGHNT and CDR2 is YENEEA. The ends were cut back, 0 bases at V and 6 bases at J, with 9 bases in the middle. This CDR3 is CASSLDGTGEQYF. The sequenced CDR3 bases are TGTGCCAGCAGCTTAGATGGCACAGGCGAG.

Comments on this clone: The read terminates 3 residues before the CDR3 end, so the remaining end is supplied by the germline J gene. The chain recombines TRBV5-6 with TRBJ2-7; TRBD2 might be the D (6 bases). The CDR3 sequence is 12 residues long. The ends were cut back, 3 bases at V and 4 bases at J, with 8 bases in the middle. Germline assignment: CDR1 SGHDT and CDR2 YYEEEE. CDR3 DNA, as far as it was read: TGTGCCAGCAGCTCCCGGGGGTACGAG. It encodes CASSSRGYE. The full CDR3 sequence reads CASSSRGYEQYF.

Details on this clone: Sequencing ends 3 residues short of the CDR3 end; the germline J gene provides the rest. V and J are TRBV10-3 and TRBJ2-2, with TRBD1 matching over 8 bases. The ends lost 8 bases at V and 1 base at J; junction bases unmatched: 6. The CDR3 length is 15 residues. Germline V lookup: CDR1 ENHRY, CDR2 SYGVKD. The CDR3 region is CAIATGQGNTGELFF. The sequenced CDR3 bases are TGTGCCATCGCAACTGGACAGGGGAACACCGGGGAG.

As regards this clone: Read coverage stops 3 residues before the CDR3 terminus; the germline J gene supplies the remainder. The chain employs TRBV30 and TRBJ2-1, with D perhaps assigned TRBD1 or TRBD2 (5 bases each). There are 11 residues in the CDR3. The germline CDR1 and CDR2 sequences are GTSNPN and SVGIG (reference sequence). Trimming removed 4 bases from V and 7 bases from J, with 8 bases in between. The sequenced CDR3 bases are TGTGCCTGGAAGGGGAGAAATGAG. It encodes CAWKGRNE. From start to end, the CDR3 is CAWKGRNEQFF.

CDR3 amino acids: CSVHPGTDTQYF. Partial CDR3 DNA: TGCAGTGTTCACCCGGGCACAGATACG. V gene TRBV20-1 combines with J gene TRBJ2-3, with D unresolved. The CDR3 end lies 3 residues beyond the end of the read and is filled in from the germline J gene. This CDR3 is 12 amino acids long. Trimming cost V 7 bases and J 1 base, with 9 bases left between them. Per the germline V gene, CDR1 is DFQATT and CDR2 is SNEGSKA (reference sequence).

As for this clone: The read is 3 residues too short to cover the CDR3 end, so that end is filled in from the germline J gene. The rearrangement joins TRBV5-1 to TRBJ2-1; D might be TRBD2 (6 bases). V lost 2 bases to trimming and J lost 2 bases, with 11 bases between them. Germline loops: CDR1 SGHRS, CDR2 YFSETQ. The CDR3 runs 15 residues. This CDR3 is CASSFRGATYNEQFF. The sequenced CDR3 bases are TGCGCCAGCAGCTTTCGCGGGGCTACCTACAATGAG.

Concerning this clone: The read stops 3 residues short of the end of the CDR3; the missing end is completed from the germline J gene. The chain carries TRBV30 and TRBJ2-5, with TRBD2 matching 9 bases. Germline V gives CDR1 GTSNPN, CDR2 SVGIG (reference sequence). V was pared by 2 bases and J by 7 bases, with 11 bases of the junction left unmatched. The CDR3 is 15 residues long. The CDR3 here is CAWSTRGGLIVTQYF. Partial CDR3 DNA: TGTGCCTGGAGTACGCGGGGGGGCCTGATCGTGACC.

Details on this clone: Sequencing ends 3 residues short of the CDR3 end; the germline J gene provides the rest. The V and J genes are TRBV4-1 and TRBJ2-7; no reliable D call. This CDR3 has 13 amino acids. Germline V CDR1 and CDR2: MGHRA, YSYEKL. With 1 base removed from V and 0 bases from J, the gap between germline ends came to 4 bases. The part of the CDR3 DNA that was read is TGCGCCAGCAGCCAAGCCATCTCCTACGAG. Amino acids: CASSQAISYE. The CDR3 in its entirety is CASSQAISYEQYF.

In regard to this clone: The read ends 3 residues before the CDR3 terminus; that terminus is restored from the germline J gene. The rearrangement uses TRBV7-9 and TRBJ2-7, with 7 positions matching TRBD2. The CDR3 is made up of 14 amino acids. Germline CDR1 is SEHNR and CDR2 is FQNEAQ (reference sequence). J lost 5 bases, V lost 3 bases, and 7 bases had no gene match. CDR3 sequence: CASSFGGGRDEQYF. The covered CDR3 bases are TGTGCCAGCAGCTTTGGGGGGGGGAGGGACGAG.

Details on this clone: The read ends 3 residues shy of where the CDR3 ends; the end is completed using the germline J gene. The chain combines TRBV9 with TRBJ1-2, with 7 bases matching TRBD1. V dropped 3 bases and J dropped 1; count of bases not matched to a gene: 12. Germline V gene lookup returns CDR1 SGDLS and CDR2 YYNGEE. The CDR3 totals 17 residues. The CDR3 here is CASSGRPRQGGNYGYTF. The DNA read from the CDR3 is TGTGCCAGCAGCGGTAGGCCACGACAGGGCGGTAACTATGGC.

As for this clone: The read is 3 residues too short to cover the CDR3 end, so that end is filled in from the germline J gene. The rearrangement uses TRBV5-6 and TRBJ2-2; tentatively, D is TRBD1 (5 bases). This CDR3 is 15 amino acids long. Germline V gene data show CDR1 as SGHDT and CDR2 as YYEEEE. Deletions cut 0 bases from V and 3 bases from J, with 9 bases between. The CDR3 sequence is CASSLVQAYTGELFF. The sequenced CDR3 bases are TGTGCCAGCAGCTTGGTACAGGCTTACACCGGGGAG.

Concerning this clone: Read sequence stops 3 residues before the CDR3 end, and the germline J gene provides the missing end. V gene TRBV12-3 or TRBV12-4 combines with J gene TRBJ2-5; D ambiguous. This CDR3 region has 13 residues. Between the trimmed V and J ends, which lost 3 bases and 2 bases, there was a span of 7 bases. Incomplete CDR3 DNA: TGTGCCAGCAGTTTCGACTGGCAAGAGACC. It is translated as CASSFDWQET. The entire CDR3 protein reads CASSFDWQETQYF.

The sequenced part of the CDR3 DNA is TGCGCCAGCAGCTTGGAAGGGCAGAGCTCTGGAAACACC. Protein sequence: CASSLEGQSSGNT. The CDR3 in its entirety is CASSLEGQSSGNTIYF. The chain uses TRBV5-1 and TRBJ1-3; D is unclear. The DNA ends 3 residues before the CDR3 does, and the rest of the CDR3 is filled in from the germline J gene. This CDR3 is built from 16 residues. The V end lost 0 bases, the J end lost 0 bases, and 10 bases lay between the germline ends. Germline assignment: CDR1 SGHRS and CDR2 YFSETQ.

About this clone: Read sequence stops 3 residues before the CDR3 end, and the germline J gene provides the missing end. The chain is built from TRBV19 and TRBJ1-5; a possible D gene is TRBD1 (6 bases). Trimming pared 2 bases from V and 6 bases from J, leaving 17 bases between. There are 16 residues in the CDR3. Looked up from germline, CDR1 is LNHDA and CDR2 is SQIVND (reference sequence). CDR3: CASSIRSGGGAQPQHF. The CDR3 DNA, read in part, is TGTGCCAGTAGTATACGAAGTGGCGGGGGGGCTCAGCCC.

The CDR3 bases that were read are TGTGCCAGTAGTATCCCCATCGCAGCTGGAGGGACTGAA. The encoded protein is CASSIPIAAGGTE. The complete CDR3 sequence is CASSIPIAAGGTEAFF. V and J are TRBV19 and TRBJ1-1; D gene ambiguous. The CDR3 end lies 3 residues beyond the end of the read and is filled in from the germline J gene. V was cut by 3 bases and J by 5 bases, with 19 bases left in between. Germline-derived CDR1 and CDR2 are LNHDA and SQIVND (reference sequence). This CDR3 is 16 amino acids long.

Worth noting for this clone: The DNA ends 3 residues before the CDR3 does, and the rest of the CDR3 is filled in from the germline J gene. J is TRBJ2-1 and V is TRBV20-1; TRBD2 might be the D (6 bases). Trimming took off 1 base at V and 0 bases at J, with 16 bases between the two ends. The germline CDR1 and CDR2 sequences are DFQATT and SNEGSKA (reference sequence). CDR3 length: 17 residues. The CDR3 region is CSARGNGAGLSYNEQFF. The covered CDR3 bases are TGCAGTGCTAGAGGTAACGGGGCGGGGCTCTCCTACAATGAG.

Regarding this clone: The read ends 3 residues before the CDR3 terminus; that terminus is restored from the germline J gene. The V and J genes are TRBV4-2 and TRBJ2-2, with 13 bases fitting TRBD2. The CDR3 covers 16 residues. J was trimmed by 6 bases and V by 0 bases; bases with no gene match: 1. The germline gives CDR1 LGHNA, CDR2 YNFKEQ. This CDR3 is CASSQDGTSGAGELFF. The sequenced CDR3 bases are TGTGCCAGCAGCCAAGATGGGACTAGCGGGGCCGGGGAG.

CDR3: CASFGSGANVLTF. The sequenced CDR3 bases are TGTGCCAGCTTCGGCTCTGGGGCCAACGTC. The chain uses TRBV2 and TRBJ2-6; no clear D. The read stops 3 residues short of the end of the CDR3; the missing end is completed from the germline J gene. Germline V lookup: CDR1 SNHLY, CDR2 FYNNEI. V was pared by 8 bases and J by 0 bases, with 5 bases between. The CDR3 is made up of 13 amino acids.

According to its frequency, this clone is medium-sized (0.01 to 0.1%). Sequencing ends 3 residues short of the CDR3 end; the germline J gene provides the rest. The chain employs TRBV18 and TRBJ1-4; 9 bases map to TRBD1. Per germline, CDR1 KGHSH and CDR2 LQKENI. The CDR3 consists of 17 residues. The ends lost 4 bases at V and 7 bases at J; junction bases unmatched: 13. The CDR3 bases that were read are TGTGCCAGCTCACTCAACAGGGGGCGAAAGGAAAGTGAAAAA. This codes for CASSLNRGRKESEK. In full, the CDR3 reads CASSLNRGRKESEKLFF.

Worth noting for this clone: The read comes to an end 3 residues before the CDR3 does, leaving the germline J gene to fill in the end. The chain couples TRBV9 to TRBJ2-1; TRBD1 or TRBD2 may be the D gene (5 bases each). With 1 base removed from V and 8 bases from J, the gap between germline ends came to 10 bases. Germline CDR1 is SGDLS and CDR2 is YYNGEE. The CDR3 consists of 13 residues. CDR3 DNA, as far as it was read: TGTGCCAGCAGCGTAAGAGGGGTCGATGAG. Translation: CASSVRGVDE. The CDR3 in full is CASSVRGVDEQFF.